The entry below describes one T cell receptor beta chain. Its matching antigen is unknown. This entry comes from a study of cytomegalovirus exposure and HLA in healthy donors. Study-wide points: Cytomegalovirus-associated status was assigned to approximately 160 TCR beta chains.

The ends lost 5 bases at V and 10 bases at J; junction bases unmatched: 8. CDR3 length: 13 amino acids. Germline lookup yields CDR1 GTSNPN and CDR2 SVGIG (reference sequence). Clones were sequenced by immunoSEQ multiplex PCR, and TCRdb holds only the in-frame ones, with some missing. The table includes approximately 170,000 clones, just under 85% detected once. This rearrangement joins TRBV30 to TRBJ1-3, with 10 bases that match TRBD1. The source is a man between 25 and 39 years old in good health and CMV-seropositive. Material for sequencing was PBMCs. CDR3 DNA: TGTGCCTGGGGGGACAGGGGTTTTTGGACCATATATTTT. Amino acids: CAWGDRGFWTIYF.